This TCR beta chain came from a study of tumor-infiltrating lymphocytes in primary liver carcinoma. Study details: Patients had primary liver carcinoma treated by surgical resection. Every sample contained roughly 3.65 to 7.13 million productive TCRbeta reads, and these numbers were similar from one tissue type to another.

Reverse transcription of roughly 0.5 ug total RNA with a constant-region primer produced TCR beta cDNA. Each TCR beta library was derived from three nested multiplex PCR rounds that employed slightly modified ARM-PCR. For approximately 9 cycles apiece, the opening two PCR rounds ran with TRBV1-TRBV30 forward primers and a C-beta reverse primer. Via MiXCR, TCRdb re-called the multiplex PCR reads, giving one row per CDR3 protein. The table includes about 320,000 distinct CDR3 sequences, more than 55% detected once. With respect to this clonotype: The antigen is unknown.

Broader study findings: Tumors and blood were compared for top-250-clone fraction, and tumors had the significantly higher value (p = 0.039).

CDR1 is SEHNR and CDR2 is FQNEAQ in the germline V gene (reference sequence). This CDR3 region has 15 residues. J gave up 3 bases and V 5 bases, and 6 bases lay outside the gene matches. Unsorted whole blood supplied the blood RNA, and germline DNA was isolated too. The source of this sequence is a woman in her 30s with primary liver carcinoma and hepatitis B virus infection. This sequence joins TRBV7-9 and TRBJ2-7, with 11 bases aligning to TRBD1. Sequencing was done on a sample of peripheral blood. DNA of the CDR3: TGTGCCAGCAGCCGTACCGGGACAGGGGGCTACGAGCAGTACTTC. Amino acid sequence: CASSRTGTGGYEQYF.